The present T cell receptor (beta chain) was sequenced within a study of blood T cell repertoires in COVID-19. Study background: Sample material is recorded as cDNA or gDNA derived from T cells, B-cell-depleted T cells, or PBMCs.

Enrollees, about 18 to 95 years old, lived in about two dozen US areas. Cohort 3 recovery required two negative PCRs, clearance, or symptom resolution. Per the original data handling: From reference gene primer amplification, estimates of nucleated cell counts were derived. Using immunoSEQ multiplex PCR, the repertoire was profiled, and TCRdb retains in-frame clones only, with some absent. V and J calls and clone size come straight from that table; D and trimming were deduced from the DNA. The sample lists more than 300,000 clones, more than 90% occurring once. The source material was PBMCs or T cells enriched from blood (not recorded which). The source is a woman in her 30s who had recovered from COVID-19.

CDR3 in amino acids: CATSRLAGEKFTDTQYF. In DNA form, the CDR3 reads TGCGCCACCTCGCGACTAGCGGGAGAAAAGTTTACAGATACGCAGTATTTT. This sequence joins TRBV4-1 and TRBJ2-3; 12 bases line up with TRBD2. Germline CDR1 MGHRA, CDR2 YSYEKL. CDR3 length equals 17 residues. Unmatched junction bases numbered 14, after V lost 10 bases and J lost 3 bases.